Sequencing of this TCR beta chain was carried out in a study of identical twins. Study-wide points: Fewer insertions marked abundant cord blood beta clonotypes; young adult naive trended weakly, memory not at all.

TCRdb recomputed calls from the 5' RACE reads with MiXCR, one row per CDR3 protein. The sample contains about 200,000 distinct CDR3 sequences, about 16% of which appear only once. Comments on this clonotype: Its target is not known.

With 6 bases clipped from V and 2 bases from J, the junction kept 5 bases outside the gene matches. The CDR3 runs to 15 residues. Germline V CDR1 and CDR2: MNHEY, SVGEGT. The sample also formed part of further work on T cells expressing NK-cell markers. Per that paper: No clear determination of HCMV specificity was made for expanded NKG2C+ T cell clones.

The clonotype was recovered from a woman aged 18-29 years in good health. Sequences were obtained from CD8+ T cells sorted from blood. The chain uses TRBV6-2 or TRBV6-3 and TRBJ2-3; 10 bases match TRBD2. The CDR3 loop reads CASRSLAGHTDTQYF. Written as DNA, the CDR3 is TGTGCCAGCAGATCACTAGCGGGACACACAGATACGCAGTATTTT.